Sequencing of this TCR beta chain was carried out in a study of blood T cells in healthy people across ages. Findings and caveats of the study: It was the long-lived donors that had more naive CD4+ cells and higher diversity than aged donors. PBMCs left unsorted prevented a conclusive naive versus antigen-experienced comparison.

V was cut by 6 bases and J by 1 base, with 22 bases left in between. The CDR3 length is 17 residues. Per the germline V gene, CDR1 is LNHDA and CDR2 is SQIVND (reference sequence). A few counts support this clonotype. The antigen remains unidentified. Alongside a J-beta primer mix, a sample-barcoded 5' primer served in a second PCR lasting about 7 to 11 cycles. Every cDNA molecule bore a tag from a template-switch adaptor containing 12 random nucleotides. Each sample provided no less than 3 million CDR3-containing paired-end reads. TCRdb re-called the 5' RACE reads through MiXCR, storing one row per CDR3 protein. This sample has roughly 1,700,000 distinct CDR3 sequences; over 25% occur once, and the top ten carry less than 9.5%.

The source is a woman aged 30 to 39 in good health. Sequencing input: blood. The chain combines TRBV19 with TRBJ2-7; perhaps TRBD2 as D (6 bases). For the CDR3, the DNA is TGTGCCAGTAGCTCCTCAGTCGGGGGTTCTGCTTCCTACGAGCAGTACTTC. Its protein is CASSSSVGGSASYEQYF. Combining the CDR3 with reference TRBV19 and TRBJ2-7 gives the whole variable domain DGGITQSPKYLFRKEGQNVTLSCEQNLNHDAMYWYRQDPGQGLRLIYYSQIVNDFQKGDIAEGYSVSREKKESFPLTVTSAQKNPTAFYLCASSSSVGGSASYEQYFGPGTRLTVT.